This record looks at one T cell receptor beta chain sequence and its context. Researchers defined stable Graves' hyperthyroidism as no ophthalmopathy progression within 18 months. Patients aged 18 to 65 had newly diagnosed hyperthyroidism that had lasted under 2 months. A roughly 10 ml volume of fresh peripheral blood provided the PBMCs. TCR beta CDR3 sequences were amplified from RNA transcripts. First-round RT-PCR targeting the TCR CDR3 was performed with the HTBI primer set. TCRdb re-called the multiplex PCR reads through MiXCR, storing one row per CDR3 protein. The repertoire holds a few hundred thousand distinct CDR3 sequences, with around 20% as singletons. This entry is derived from a study of T cells in Graves' hyperthyroidism and ophthalmopathy. The germline gives CDR1 DFQATT, CDR2 SNEGSKA (reference sequence). The CDR3 sequence is 16 residues long. Trimming removed 1 base at V and 9 bases at J, with 23 bases between.

This receptor was identified in a woman aged 45 to 65 with Graves' hyperthyroidism. The sample was blood. The V and J genes are TRBV20-1 and TRBJ2-3, with D tentatively TRBD2 (5 bases). The CDR3 nucleotides are TGCAGTGCTAGAGTCACGGCTAGCCCCGCCCCCCGGACGCAGTATTTT. This translates into CSARVTASPAPRTQYF.